This is a list of T cell receptor beta chains from one sample in a study of OX40 agonist ivuxolimab in advanced cancers. Using immunoSEQ multiplex PCR, the repertoire was profiled, and TCRdb retains in-frame clones only, with some absent. The sample gives roughly 100,000 clones, less than 95% of which show up once; approximately 0.5% is in the top ten. Sequences were derived from CD4+ or CD8+ T cells sorted from blood, sampled in a trial of the OX40 agonist ivuxolimab. All receptors derive from an adult with an advanced solid tumor such as melanoma, head and neck, liver or kidney cancer. Both conserved end residues are part of each CDR3. The D gene is left open where the match is weak. Some rows have no size entry. The others give once, few or many, or a class for an expanded clone.

V: TRBV6-5
D: TRBD1
J: TRBJ1-5
size: NA
CDR3: CASSAIQGGNQPQHF
DNA: TGTGCCAGCAGCGCTATACAGGGGGGCAATCAGCCCCAGCATTTT

V: TRBV5-1
D: TRBD2
J: TRBJ2-5
size: NA
CDR3: CASSPGTSGGTRQTQYF
DNA: TGCGCCAGCAGCCCCGGGACTAGCGGGGGGACGAGACAGACCCAGTACTTC

V: TRBV28
D: NA
J: TRBJ2-1
size: NA
CDR3: CASRGPYNEQFF
DNA: TGTGCCTCTAGGGGCCCCTACAATGAGCAGTTCTTC

V: TRBV20-1
D: NA
J: TRBJ2-7
size: NA
CDR3: CSASFSGQKYF
DNA: TGCAGTGCTAGCTTTTCAGGACAGAAGTACTTC

V: TRBV30
D: NA
J: TRBJ1-1
size: once
CDR3: CAWVRRGMNTEAFF
DNA: TGTGCCTGGGTGAGGCGGGGAATGAACACTGAAGCTTTCTTT

V: TRBV4-1
D: NA
J: TRBJ2-2
size: NA
CDR3: CASSSRTGWAGELFF
DNA: TGTGCCAGCAGCTCGAGGACGGGTTGGGCCGGGGAGCTGTTTTTT

V: TRBV29-1
D: NA
J: TRBJ2-3
size: NA
CDR3: CSVEDLGYTQYF
DNA: TGCAGCGTTGAAGATCTTGGATATACGCAGTATTTT

V: TRBV2
D: NA
J: TRBJ1-2
size: few
CDR3: CASRRRDGYTF
DNA: TGTGCCAGCCGTCGGAGGGATGGCTACACCTTC

V: TRBV10-3
D: NA
J: TRBJ2-4
size: NA
CDR3: CAISPGKDIQYF
DNA: TGTGCCATCAGTCCAGGGAAGGACATTCAGTACTTC

V: TRBV5-1
D: NA
J: TRBJ2-1
size: NA
CDR3: CASSLGAGSSYNEQFF
DNA: TGCGCCAGCAGCTTGGGGGCAGGGAGCTCCTACAATGAGCAGTTCTTC

V: TRBV28
D: NA
J: TRBJ1-5
size: NA
CDR3: CASSLGVGRQPQHF
DNA: TGTGCCAGCAGCCTGGGAGTGGGAAGGCAGCCCCAGCATTTT

V: TRBV7-9
D: NA
J: TRBJ2-7
size: NA
CDR3: CASSLGGDGLEQYF
DNA: TGTGCCAGCAGCTTAGGGGGGGACGGTCTGGAGCAGTACTTC

V: TRBV10-3
D: NA
J: TRBJ1-6
size: NA
CDR3: CAISESQGDYSPLHF
DNA: TGTGCCATCAGTGAGTCGCAAGGGGATTATTCACCCCTCCACTTT

V: TRBV18
D: TRBD1
J: TRBJ2-5
size: NA
CDR3: CASSPPLGQGEVTQYF
DNA: TGTGCCAGCTCACCACCGCTGGGTCAGGGGGAAGTGACCCAGTACTTC

V: TRBV4-3
D: TRBD2
J: TRBJ2-7
size: NA
CDR3: CASSQSASGGYEQYF
DNA: TGCGCCAGCAGCCAATCTGCTAGCGGGGGTTACGAGCAGTACTTC

V: TRBV5-1
D: NA
J: TRBJ1-4
size: NA
CDR3: CASRQTGTTNEKLFF
DNA: TGCGCCAGCAGGCAAACAGGAACAACTAATGAAAAACTGTTTTTT